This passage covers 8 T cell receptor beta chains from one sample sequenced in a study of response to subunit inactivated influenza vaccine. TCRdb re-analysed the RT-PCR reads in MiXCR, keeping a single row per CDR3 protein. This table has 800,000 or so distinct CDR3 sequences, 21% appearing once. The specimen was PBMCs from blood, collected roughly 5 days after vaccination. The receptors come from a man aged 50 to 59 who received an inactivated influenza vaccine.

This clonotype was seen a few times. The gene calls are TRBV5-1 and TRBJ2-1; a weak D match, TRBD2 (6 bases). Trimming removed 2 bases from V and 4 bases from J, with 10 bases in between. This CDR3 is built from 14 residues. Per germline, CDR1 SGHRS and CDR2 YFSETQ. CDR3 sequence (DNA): TGCGCCAGCAGCTTACTACTAGCTTACAATGAGCAGTTCTTC. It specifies CASSLLLAYNEQFF.

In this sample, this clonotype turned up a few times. The CDR3 coding sequence is TGTGCCAGCTCCCGTGACGGACGCAATCAGCCCCAGCATTTT. Protein sequence: CASSRDGRNQPQHF. This chain connects TRBV18 to TRBJ1-5; D not resolved. Germline-derived CDR1 and CDR2 are KGHSH and LQKENI. The CDR3 length is 14 residues. V lost 6 bases, J lost 2 bases, and 11 bases lay in between.

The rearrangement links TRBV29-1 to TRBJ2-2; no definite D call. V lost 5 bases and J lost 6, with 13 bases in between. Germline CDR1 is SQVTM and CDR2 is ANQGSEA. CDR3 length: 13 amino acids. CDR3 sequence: CSVLGLGSGELFF. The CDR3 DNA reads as TGCAGCGTTTTAGGTTTGGGTTCCGGGGAGCTGTTTTTT.

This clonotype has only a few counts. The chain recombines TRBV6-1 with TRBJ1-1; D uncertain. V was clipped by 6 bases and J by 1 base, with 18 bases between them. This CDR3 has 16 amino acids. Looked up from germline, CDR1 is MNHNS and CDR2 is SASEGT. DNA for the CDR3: TGTGCCAGCAGCCCCGGACCTTTTCGGGGGAACACTGAAGCTTTCTTT. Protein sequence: CASSPGPFRGNTEAFF.

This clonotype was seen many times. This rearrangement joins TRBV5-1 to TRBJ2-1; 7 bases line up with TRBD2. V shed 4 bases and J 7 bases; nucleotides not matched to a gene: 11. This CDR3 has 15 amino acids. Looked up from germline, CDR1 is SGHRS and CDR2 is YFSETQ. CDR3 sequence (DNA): TGCGCCAGCAGCCTTGGGGTCGGCGGGAGTAATGAGCAGTTCTTC. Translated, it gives CASSLGVGGSNEQFF.

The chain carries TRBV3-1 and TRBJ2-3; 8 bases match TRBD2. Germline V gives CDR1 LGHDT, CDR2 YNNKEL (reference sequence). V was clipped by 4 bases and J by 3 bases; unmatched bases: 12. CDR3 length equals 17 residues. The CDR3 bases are TGTGCCAGCAGCCGTTATCGGTTCCGGGAGGGAACAGATACGCAGTATTTT. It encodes CASSRYRFREGTDTQYF.

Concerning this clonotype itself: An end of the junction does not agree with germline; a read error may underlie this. CDR3 loop: CASSLAGANAQFF. As DNA, the CDR3 is TGTGCCAGCAGCTTAGCGGGAGCAAATGCGCAGTTCTTC. V is TRBV11-3 and J is TRBJ2-1; maybe TRBD2 (6 bases). CDR3 size: 13 residues. Per the germline V gene, CDR1 is SGHNT and CDR2 is YENEEA.

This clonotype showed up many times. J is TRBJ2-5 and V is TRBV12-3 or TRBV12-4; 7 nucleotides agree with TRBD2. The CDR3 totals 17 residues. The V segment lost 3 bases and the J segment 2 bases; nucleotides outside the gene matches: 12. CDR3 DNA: TGTGCCAGCAGTTTCGGGGCGGGGGAGTATGAACAAGAGACCCAGTACTTC. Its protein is CASSFGAGEYEQETQYF.